These 9 T cell receptor beta chains were sequenced from one sample in a study of T cells in Graves' hyperthyroidism and ophthalmopathy. The source material, RNA transcripts, was used to amplify TCR beta CDR3 regions. Primed by the HTBI set, a first-round RT-PCR was run on the TCR CDR3. TCRdb ran MiXCR on the multiplex PCR reads and lists one entry per CDR3 protein. The repertoire holds under 550,000 distinct CDR3 sequences, with roughly 13% as singletons. Sequencing used blood. The receptors derive from a woman aged 18-29 years with Graves' hyperthyroidism.

This clonotype was recorded a few times. The V gene is TRBV20-1, the J gene TRBJ2-7; D possibly corresponds to TRBD2 (5 bases). Germline CDR1 is DFQATT and CDR2 is SNEGSKA (reference sequence). This CDR3 has 14 residues. V was pared by 6 bases and J by 1 base, with 16 bases between. The CDR3 DNA is TGCAGTGCAACAAGGGTACGAGGGTCCTACGAGCAGTACTTC. Its protein is CSATRVRGSYEQYF.

There are a few counts of this clonotype. This chain uses TRBV7-2 with TRBJ2-7; 8 bases map to TRBD2. The germline V gene has CDR1 SGHTA and CDR2 FQGNSA. J gave up 0 bases and V 4 bases, and 8 bases lay outside the gene matches. There are 16 residues in the CDR3. The CDR3 nucleotides read TGTGCCAGCAGCTCCATTCCTAGCGGGCCCTCCTACGAGCAGTACTTC. Its protein product is CASSSIPSGPSYEQYF.

This clonotype has only a few counts. The chain employs TRBV6-1 and TRBJ1-1, with D hard to call. Germline values: CDR1 MNHNS, CDR2 SASEGT. V lost 1 base and J lost 3, with 12 bases in between. The length of the CDR3 is 15 residues. The CDR3 bases are TGTGCCAGCAGTGAAGTGGTGGCTGTTCACACTGAAGCTTTCTTT. Its translation is CASSEVVAVHTEAFF.

This clonotype was found many times. The rearrangement links TRBV7-9 to TRBJ2-2, with 12 bases lining up with TRBD2. The junction had 24 bases not matched to a gene; V was cut back by 5 bases and J by 8 bases. CDR3 length equals 21 residues. The germline V gene encodes CDR1 SEHNR and CDR2 FQNEAQ (reference sequence). The CDR3: CASSPLAGGPRRTVFSGELFF. The DNA for the CDR3 is TGTGCCAGCAGCCCCCTAGCGGGAGGGCCCCGGCGGACGGTGTTTTCGGGGGAGCTGTTTTTT. Looking up the rest from reference TRBV7-9 and TRBJ2-2 gives the full variable domain: DTGVSQNPRHKITKRGQNVTFRCDPISEHNRLYWYRQTLGQGPEFLTYFQNEAQLEKSRLLSDRFSAERPKGSFSTLEIQRTEQGDSAMYLCASSPLAGGPRRTVFSGELFFGEGSRLTVL.

The rearrangement joins TRBV6-2 or TRBV6-3 to TRBJ2-6; TRBD1 is a possible D gene (6 bases). In germline, CDR1 is MNHEY, CDR2 SVGEGT. The CDR3 sequence is 20 residues long. The germline V and J ends were trimmed by 5 bases and 0 bases, with 23 bases remaining between them. The CDR3 sequence is CASSPLWTTGLSSGANVLTF. The CDR3 DNA sequence: TGTGCCAGCAGTCCCCTGTGGACGACAGGACTCAGCTCTGGGGCCAACGTCCTGACTTTC.

This clonotype appeared a few times. This chain connects TRBV15 to TRBJ1-3; 7 positions agree with TRBD1. This CDR3 comprises 15 residues. The trim removed 4 bases at V and 2 bases at J, leaving 5 bases unmatched. CDR1 is LNHNV and CDR2 is YYDKDF in the germline V gene (reference sequence). The CDR3 loop reads CATSNDRVTGNTIYF. DNA of the CDR3: TGTGCCACCAGCAACGACAGGGTAACTGGAAACACCATATATTTT. Drawing the rest from reference TRBV15 and TRBJ1-3, the complete variable domain is DAMVIQNPRYQVTQFGKPVTLSCSQTLNHNVMYWYQQKSSQAPKLLFHYYDKDFNNEADTPDNFQSRRPNTSFCFLDIRSPGLGDTAMYLCATSNDRVTGNTIYFGEGSWLTVV.

The rearrangement links TRBV27 to TRBJ2-6; no firm D call. Germline V gene lookup returns CDR1 MNHEY and CDR2 SMNVEV (reference sequence). This CDR3 comprises 15 residues. V was cut by 3 bases and J by 0 bases, with 6 bases left in between. DNA for the CDR3: TGTGCCAGCAGTTTCGGTACCTCTGGGGCCAACGTCCTGACTTTC. Translation: CASSFGTSGANVLTF.

Points on this clonotype: A much more abundant neighbour one base away suggests this may be a read error. The missing conserved phenylalanine or tryptophan at the end of this CDR3 makes a read error likely. The DNA of the CDR3 is TGTGCCAGCAGCACCCAGTTCTCTGGAAACACCATATATTCT. This gives the protein CASSTQFSGNTIYS. The genes are TRBV6-1 and TRBJ1-3; D gene uncertain. The CDR3 sequence is 14 residues long. Germline-derived CDR1 and CDR2 are MNHNS and SASEGT. The V and J ends lost 6 bases and 0 bases respectively, with 9 bases between them.

The sample holds one count of this clonotype. J is TRBJ2-5 and V is TRBV5-1; the match to TRBD2 covers 15 bases. V lost 4 bases to trimming and J lost 2 bases; unmatched junction nucleotides: 9. The CDR3 runs to 18 residues. Germline CDR1 is SGHRS and CDR2 is YFSETQ. In DNA, the CDR3 is TGCGCCAGCAGCCCCGAGGGGACTAGCGGGAGGCAGCAAGAGACCCAGTACTTC. Translating it yields CASSPEGTSGRQQETQYF.